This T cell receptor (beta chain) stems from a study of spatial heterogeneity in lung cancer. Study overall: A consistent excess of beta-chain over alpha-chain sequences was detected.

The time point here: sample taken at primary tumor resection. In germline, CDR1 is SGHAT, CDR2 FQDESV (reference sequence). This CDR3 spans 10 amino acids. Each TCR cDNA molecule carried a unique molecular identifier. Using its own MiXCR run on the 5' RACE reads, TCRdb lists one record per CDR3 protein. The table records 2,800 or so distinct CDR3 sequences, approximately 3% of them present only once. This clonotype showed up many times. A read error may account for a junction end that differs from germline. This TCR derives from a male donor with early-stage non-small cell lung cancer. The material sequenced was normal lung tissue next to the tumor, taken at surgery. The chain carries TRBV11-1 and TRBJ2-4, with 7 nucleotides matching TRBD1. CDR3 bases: TGTGCCAGCACCCTTGGACAGGCCTTCTTC. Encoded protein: CASTLGQAFF.